The TCR beta chain described here comes from a study of blood T cells in healthy people across ages. Study-level results: It was not possible, with unsorted PBMCs, to conclusively compare naive and antigen-experienced cells.

A sample-barcoded 5' primer and a J-beta primer mix were used in a second PCR of about 7 to 12 cycles. Each CDR3 protein is one row after TCRdb ran MiXCR on the 5' RACE reads. The data hold roughly 900,000 distinct CDR3 sequences, with under 35% observed a single time. Donors ranged from 6 to 90 years old and were healthy Caucasians in Russia. Total RNA extraction produced at least 6 micrograms (per sample) for the study. The CDR3 totals 13 residues. Germline V gene lookup returns CDR1 SGHTA and CDR2 FQGNSA. This clonotype was found a few times. What it binds is unknown. A much larger clonotype is one base distant, so this may be a read error.

This receptor was identified in a woman older than 75 in good health. The chain employs TRBV7-2 and TRBJ1-2; D is possibly TRBD1 (6 bases). The source material was blood. Here the CDR3 DNA reads TGTGCCAGCAGCCTAACTGACTCGGGGGGCTGCACCTTC. Translating gives CASSLTDSGGCTF.